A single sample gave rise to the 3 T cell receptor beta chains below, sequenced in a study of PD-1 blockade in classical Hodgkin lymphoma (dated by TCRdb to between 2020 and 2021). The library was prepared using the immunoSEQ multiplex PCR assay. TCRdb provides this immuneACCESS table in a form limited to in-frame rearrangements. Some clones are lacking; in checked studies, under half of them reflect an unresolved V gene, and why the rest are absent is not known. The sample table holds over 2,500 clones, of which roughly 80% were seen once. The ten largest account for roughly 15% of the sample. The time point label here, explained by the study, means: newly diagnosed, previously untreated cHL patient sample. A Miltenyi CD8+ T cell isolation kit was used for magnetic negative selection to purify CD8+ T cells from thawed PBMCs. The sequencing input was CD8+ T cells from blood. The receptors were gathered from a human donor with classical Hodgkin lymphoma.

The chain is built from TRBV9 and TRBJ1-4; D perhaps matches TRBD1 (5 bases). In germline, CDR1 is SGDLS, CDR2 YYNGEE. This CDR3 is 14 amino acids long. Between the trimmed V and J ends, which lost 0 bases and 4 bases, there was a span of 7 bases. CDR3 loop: CASSVGGLNEKLFF. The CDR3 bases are TGTGCCAGCAGCGTAGGGGGACTTAATGAAAAACTGTTTTTT.

The CDR3 DNA follows: TGTGCCAGCAGTTTCGCGGGAGGCTCCTACGAGCAGTACTTC. Amino acid sequence: CASSFAGGSYEQYF. The V gene is TRBV28, the J gene TRBJ2-7, with 8 bases fitting TRBD2. Losses at the gene ends were 3 bases for V and 0 bases for J; bases not matched to a gene: 1. The length of the CDR3 is 14 residues. The germline V gene encodes CDR1 MDHEN and CDR2 SYDVKM.

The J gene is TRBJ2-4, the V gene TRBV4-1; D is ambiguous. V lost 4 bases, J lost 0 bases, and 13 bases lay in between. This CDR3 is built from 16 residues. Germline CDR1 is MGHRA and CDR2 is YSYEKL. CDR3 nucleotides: TGCGCCAGCAGCCCAATTAAGAGGTCAGCCAAAAACATTCAGTACTTC. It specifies CASSPIKRSAKNIQYF.